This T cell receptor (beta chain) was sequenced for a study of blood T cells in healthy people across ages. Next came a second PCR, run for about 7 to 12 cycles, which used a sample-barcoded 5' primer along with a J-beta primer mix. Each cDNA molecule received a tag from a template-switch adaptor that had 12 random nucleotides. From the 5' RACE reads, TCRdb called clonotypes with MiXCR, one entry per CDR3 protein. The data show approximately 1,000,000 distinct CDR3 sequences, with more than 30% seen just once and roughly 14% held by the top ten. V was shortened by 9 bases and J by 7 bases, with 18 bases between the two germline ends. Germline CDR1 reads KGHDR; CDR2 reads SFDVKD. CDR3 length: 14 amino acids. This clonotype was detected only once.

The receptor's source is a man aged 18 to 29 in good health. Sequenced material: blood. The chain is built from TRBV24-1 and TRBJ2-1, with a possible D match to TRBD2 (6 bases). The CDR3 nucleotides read TGTGCCACCGCGGAGGCGGGAAGGGGTAATGAGCAGTTCTTC. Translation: CATAEAGRGNEQFF.